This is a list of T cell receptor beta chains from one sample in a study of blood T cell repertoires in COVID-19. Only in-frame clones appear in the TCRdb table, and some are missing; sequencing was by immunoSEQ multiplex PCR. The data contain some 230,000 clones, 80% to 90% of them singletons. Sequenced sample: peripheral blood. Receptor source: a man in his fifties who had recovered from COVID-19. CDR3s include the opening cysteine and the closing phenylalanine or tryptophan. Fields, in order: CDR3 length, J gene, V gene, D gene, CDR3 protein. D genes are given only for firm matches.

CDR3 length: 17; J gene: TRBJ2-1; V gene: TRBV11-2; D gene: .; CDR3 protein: CASSFGSGVTSYNEQFF
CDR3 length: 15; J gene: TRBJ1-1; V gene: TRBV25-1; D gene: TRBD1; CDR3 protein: CASSDRTGLDTEAFF
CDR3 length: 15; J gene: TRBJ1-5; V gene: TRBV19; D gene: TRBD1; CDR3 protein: CASRGGQGGNQPQHF
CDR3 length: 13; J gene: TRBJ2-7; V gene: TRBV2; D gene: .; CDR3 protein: CASSAGDTNLQYF
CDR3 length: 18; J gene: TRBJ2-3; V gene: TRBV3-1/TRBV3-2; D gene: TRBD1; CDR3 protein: CASSHLAARTGSTDTQYF
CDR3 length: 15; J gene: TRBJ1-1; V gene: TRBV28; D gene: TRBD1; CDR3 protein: CASSSLTGGITEAFF
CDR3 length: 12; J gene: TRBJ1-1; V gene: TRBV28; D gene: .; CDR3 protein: CASSRGLIEAFF
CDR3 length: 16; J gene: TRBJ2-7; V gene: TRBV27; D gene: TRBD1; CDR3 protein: CASSLAGTGISYEQYF
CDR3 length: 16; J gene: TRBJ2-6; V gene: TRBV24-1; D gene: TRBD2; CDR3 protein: CATSDRTSPGANVLTF
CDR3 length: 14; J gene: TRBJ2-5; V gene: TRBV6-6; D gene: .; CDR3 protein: CASSYGGYQETQYF
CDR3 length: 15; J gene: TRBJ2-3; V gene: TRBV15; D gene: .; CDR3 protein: CATTGGSRRTDTQYF
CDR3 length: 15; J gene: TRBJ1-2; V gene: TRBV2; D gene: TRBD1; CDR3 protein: CASSARRQGSQGYTF
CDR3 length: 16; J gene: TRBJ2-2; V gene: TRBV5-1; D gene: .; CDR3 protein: CASSPEPIKNGRELFF
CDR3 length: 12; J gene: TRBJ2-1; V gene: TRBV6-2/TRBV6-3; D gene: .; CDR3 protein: CASSYRRGEQFF
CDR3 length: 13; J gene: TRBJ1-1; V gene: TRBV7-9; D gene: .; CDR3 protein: CASSFPLNTEAFF
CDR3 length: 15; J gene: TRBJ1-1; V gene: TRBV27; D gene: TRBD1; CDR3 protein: CASSPLGQGFAEAFF
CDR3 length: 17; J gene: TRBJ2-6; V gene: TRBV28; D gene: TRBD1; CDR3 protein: CASIHRTGVTGANVLTF
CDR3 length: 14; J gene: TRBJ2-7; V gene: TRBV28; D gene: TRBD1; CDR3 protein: CASSSRGQTYEQYF
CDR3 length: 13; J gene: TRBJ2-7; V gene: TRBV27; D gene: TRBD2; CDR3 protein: CASGGSGNYEQYF
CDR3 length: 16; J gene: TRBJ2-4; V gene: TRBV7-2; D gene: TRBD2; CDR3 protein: CASSPRGLAGGGIQYF
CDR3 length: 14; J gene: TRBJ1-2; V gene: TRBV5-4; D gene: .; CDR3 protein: CASSLAGYSYGYTF
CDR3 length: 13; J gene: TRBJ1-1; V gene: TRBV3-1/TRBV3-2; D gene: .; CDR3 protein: CASSQVAGTEAFF
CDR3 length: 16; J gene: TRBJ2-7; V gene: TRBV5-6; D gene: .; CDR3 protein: CASSLSPGTPSYEQYF
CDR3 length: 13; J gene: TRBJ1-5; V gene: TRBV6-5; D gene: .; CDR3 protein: CATCNRVNQPQHF
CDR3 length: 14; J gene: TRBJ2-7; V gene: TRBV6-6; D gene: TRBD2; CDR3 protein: CASSYTSGSTEQYF
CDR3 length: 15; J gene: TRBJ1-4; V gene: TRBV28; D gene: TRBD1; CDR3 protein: CASSTGGQGNEKLFF
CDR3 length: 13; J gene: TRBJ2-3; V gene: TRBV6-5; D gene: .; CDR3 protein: CASSDWNSDTQYF
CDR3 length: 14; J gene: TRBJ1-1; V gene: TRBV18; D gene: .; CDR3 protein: CASSPDSLAGEAFF
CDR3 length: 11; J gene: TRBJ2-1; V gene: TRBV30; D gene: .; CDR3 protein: CAWSVGDEQFF
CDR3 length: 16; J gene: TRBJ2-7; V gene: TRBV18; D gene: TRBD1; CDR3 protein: CASSHRGQGGFFEQYF
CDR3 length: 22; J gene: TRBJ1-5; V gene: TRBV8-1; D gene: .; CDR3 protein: CGSASAARTGGGPGSDNQPQHF
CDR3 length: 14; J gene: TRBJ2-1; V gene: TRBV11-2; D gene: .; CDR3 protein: CASSLQAGINEQFF
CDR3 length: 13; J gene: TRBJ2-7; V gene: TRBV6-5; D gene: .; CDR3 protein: CASISTATYEQYF
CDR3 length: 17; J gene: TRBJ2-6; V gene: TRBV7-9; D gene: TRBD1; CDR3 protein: CASSGGQGSSGANVLTF
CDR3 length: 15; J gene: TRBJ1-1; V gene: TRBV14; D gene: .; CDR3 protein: CASSPVGEGSTEAFF
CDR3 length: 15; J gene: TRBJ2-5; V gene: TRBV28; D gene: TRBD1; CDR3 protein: CASSLGQGAGETQYF
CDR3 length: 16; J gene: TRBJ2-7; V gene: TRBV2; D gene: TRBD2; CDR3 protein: CASRTGTSGRAREQYF
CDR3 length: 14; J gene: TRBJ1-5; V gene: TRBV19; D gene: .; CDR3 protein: CASMRDQLNQPQHF
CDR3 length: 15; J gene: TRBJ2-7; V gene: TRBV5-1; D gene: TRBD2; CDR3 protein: CASSREGSRSYEQYF
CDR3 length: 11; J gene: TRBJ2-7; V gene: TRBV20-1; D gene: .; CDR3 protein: CSAAPGYEQYF
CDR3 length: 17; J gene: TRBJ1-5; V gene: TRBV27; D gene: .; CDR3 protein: CASRPGDLQVSNQPQHF
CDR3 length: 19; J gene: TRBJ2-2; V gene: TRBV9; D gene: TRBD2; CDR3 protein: CASSQGGTSGKRNTGELFF
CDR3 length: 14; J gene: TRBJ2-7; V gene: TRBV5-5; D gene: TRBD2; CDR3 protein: CASSFVIAGSRQYF
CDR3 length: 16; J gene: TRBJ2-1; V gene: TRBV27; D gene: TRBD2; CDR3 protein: CASSLTLAGGEIRQFF
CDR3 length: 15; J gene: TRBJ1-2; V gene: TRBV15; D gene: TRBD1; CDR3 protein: CATSRGQEANYGYTF
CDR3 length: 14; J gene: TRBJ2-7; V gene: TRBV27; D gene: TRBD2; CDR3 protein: CASSSLAGGHEQYF
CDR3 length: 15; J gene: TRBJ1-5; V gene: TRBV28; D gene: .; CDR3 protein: CASTETGYGNQPQHF
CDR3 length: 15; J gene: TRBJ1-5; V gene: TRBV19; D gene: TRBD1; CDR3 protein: CASRDRSPSNQPQHF
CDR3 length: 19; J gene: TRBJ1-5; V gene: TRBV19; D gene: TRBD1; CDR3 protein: CASTRHRGGKMDSNQPQHF
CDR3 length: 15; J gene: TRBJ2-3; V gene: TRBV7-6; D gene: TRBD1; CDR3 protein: CASSRPGQGADTQYF
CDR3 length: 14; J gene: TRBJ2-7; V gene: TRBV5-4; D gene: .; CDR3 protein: CASSLGGNTYEQYF
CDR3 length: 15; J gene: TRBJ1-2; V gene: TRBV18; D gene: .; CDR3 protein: CASSPPTGFGDGYTF
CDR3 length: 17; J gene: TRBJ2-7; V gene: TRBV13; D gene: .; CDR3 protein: CASSWGHRSGSTYEQYF
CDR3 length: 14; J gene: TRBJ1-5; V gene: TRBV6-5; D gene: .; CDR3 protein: CASIRGGLNQPQHF